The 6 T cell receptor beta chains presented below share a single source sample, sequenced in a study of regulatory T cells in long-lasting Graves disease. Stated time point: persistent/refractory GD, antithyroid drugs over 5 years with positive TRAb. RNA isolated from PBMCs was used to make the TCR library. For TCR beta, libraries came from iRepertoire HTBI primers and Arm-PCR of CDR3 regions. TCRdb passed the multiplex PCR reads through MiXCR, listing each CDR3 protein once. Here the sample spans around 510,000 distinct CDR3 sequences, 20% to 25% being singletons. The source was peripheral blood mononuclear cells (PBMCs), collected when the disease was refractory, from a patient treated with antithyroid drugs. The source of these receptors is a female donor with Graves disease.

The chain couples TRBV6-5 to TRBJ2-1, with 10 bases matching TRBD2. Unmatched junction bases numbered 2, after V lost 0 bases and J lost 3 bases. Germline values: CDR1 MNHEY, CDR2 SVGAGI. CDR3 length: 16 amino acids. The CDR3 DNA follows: TGTGCCAGCAGTTACTCGACTAGCGGGCTCTACAATGAGCAGTTCTTC. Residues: CASSYSTSGLYNEQFF.

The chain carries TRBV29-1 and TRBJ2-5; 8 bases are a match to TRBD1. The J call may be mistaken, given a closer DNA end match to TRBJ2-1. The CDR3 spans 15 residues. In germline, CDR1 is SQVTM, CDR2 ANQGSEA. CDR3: CSVVTGALDYNEQFF. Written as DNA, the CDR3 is TGCAGCGTTGTGACAGGGGCCCTAGACTACAATGAGCAGTTCTTC.

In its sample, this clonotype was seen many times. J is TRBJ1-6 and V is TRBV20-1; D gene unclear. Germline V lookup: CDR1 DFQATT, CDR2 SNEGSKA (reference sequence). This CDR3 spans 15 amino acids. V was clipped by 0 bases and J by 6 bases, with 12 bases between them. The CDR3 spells CSARDWTTVNSPLHF. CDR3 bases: TGCAGTGCTAGAGATTGGACGACGGTTAATTCACCCCTCCACTTT.

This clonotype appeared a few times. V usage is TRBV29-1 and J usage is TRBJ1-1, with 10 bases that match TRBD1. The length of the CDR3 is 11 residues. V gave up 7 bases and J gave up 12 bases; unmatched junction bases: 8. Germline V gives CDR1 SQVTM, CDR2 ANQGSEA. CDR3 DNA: TGCAGCGCTCGGACAGGGGGTATGTCTTTCTTT. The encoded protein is CSARTGGMSFF.

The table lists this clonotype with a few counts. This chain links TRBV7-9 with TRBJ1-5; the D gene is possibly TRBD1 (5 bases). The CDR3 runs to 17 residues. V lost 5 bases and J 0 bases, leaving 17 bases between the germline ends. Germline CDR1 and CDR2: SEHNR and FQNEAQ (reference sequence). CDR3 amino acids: CASSGDSRDVSNQPQHF. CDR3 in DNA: TGTGCCAGCAGCGGGGATAGTCGGGACGTTAGCAATCAGCCCCAGCATTTT.

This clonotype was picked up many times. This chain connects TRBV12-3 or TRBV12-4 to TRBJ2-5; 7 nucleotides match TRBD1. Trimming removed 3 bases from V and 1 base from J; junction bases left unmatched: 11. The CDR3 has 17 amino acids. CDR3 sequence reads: CASSFGQRTGVQETQYF. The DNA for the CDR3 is TGTGCCAGCAGTTTTGGGCAAAGAACAGGGGTCCAAGAGACCCAGTACTTC.